The clone carrying this T cell receptor beta chain was picked up a small number of times. Antigen specificity is unknown. CDR1 SNHLY and CDR2 FYNNEI come from the germline V gene. The CDR3 is 12 amino acids. V lost 1 base to trimming and J lost 14 bases; unmatched junction nucleotides: 5. With constant-segment primers, 5'RACE yielded cDNA libraries of TCR alpha and TCR beta that carried sample barcodes and UMIs. Via MiXCR, TCRdb re-called the 5' RACE reads, giving one row per CDR3 protein. The profile covers some 320,000 distinct CDR3 sequences, with around 15% appearing a single time and around 20% taken by the ten largest. The source of the sample is a study of T-cell memory formation after mild COVID-19. Overall study context: The TCR clusters were mostly specific to one donor. Study observations and caveats: CD4+ clones that contracted lay mainly in CM and EM; CD8+ ones lay in EMRA.

The J gene is TRBJ2-1, the V gene TRBV2; 7 nucleotides line up with TRBD1. This sequence originates from a man aged 18 to 30 who had mild COVID-19 (a few samples of this study predate the infection). Cell type and time point are not known. Input material: PBMCs or a T cell subset sorted from them (not recorded which). The CDR3 region is CASSEVYRGEFF. In DNA form, the CDR3 reads TGTGCCAGCAGTGAAGTGTACAGGGGAGAGTTCTTC.